The 14 T cell receptor beta chains below were found in one sample sequenced in a study of beta chain features in type 1 diabetes. Expressed TCRB transcripts were sequenced because the entire RNA isolate underwent reverse transcription. This table comes from immunoSEQ multiplex PCR, and its TCRdb copy is limited to in-frame clones, with some not included. The top ten hold about 0.037% of the sample, which has around 240,000 clones, more than 9% seen once. Sequencing input: naive CD4+ T cells from blood. These receptors were collected from a young woman in good health.

This clone was seen more than once but under ten times. Written as DNA, the CDR3 is TGTGCCAGTAGTATAGGCGGAGTTTCCTCAGATACGCAGTATTTT. It specifies CASSIGGVSSDTQYF. The rearrangement links TRBV19 to TRBJ2-3; D gene ambiguous. This CDR3 spans 15 amino acids. CDR1 LNHDA and CDR2 SQIVND come from the germline V gene (reference sequence). V was pared by 1 base and J by 4 bases, with 12 bases between.

This chain links TRBV7-8 with TRBJ2-5; D unresolved. V lost 5 bases, J lost 1 base, and 5 bases lay in between. The CDR3 runs to 12 residues. The germline gives CDR1 SGHVS, CDR2 FQNEAQ. CDR3 nucleotides: TGTGCCAGCAGCGAGGTCCAAGAGACCCAGTACTTC. Translated: CASSEVQETQYF.

CDR3: CASSLVAVNSPLHF. The DNA for the CDR3 is TGTGCCAGCAGCTTAGTCGCGGTTAATTCACCCCTCCACTTT. The chain carries TRBV7-9 and TRBJ1-6; D remains unclear. The V gene lost 1 base and the J gene lost 6 bases, with 7 bases spanning the gap. This CDR3 has 14 residues. Germline CDR1 and CDR2: SEHNR and FQNEAQ (reference sequence).

A few counts support this clone. The chain carries TRBV6-6 and TRBJ2-3; 7 bases align to TRBD2. Unmatched junction bases numbered 15, after V lost 6 bases and J lost 6 bases. The CDR3 covers 16 residues. The germline CDR1 and CDR2 sequences are MNHNY and SVGAGI (reference sequence). CDR3 sequence (DNA): TGTGCCAGCAGACCATCTGGGTTAGGGCGGGGGGATACGCAGTATTTT. Translating it yields CASRPSGLGRGDTQYF.

This clone has just a few counts. The chain joins TRBV27 to TRBJ2-2; TRBD1 matches 8 bases. The CDR3 length is 16 residues. The V segment lost 5 bases and the J segment 4 bases; nucleotides outside the gene matches: 9. Germline V CDR1 and CDR2: MNHEY, SMNVEV (reference sequence). CDR3 coding DNA: TGTGCCAGCAGTCCCCGGACAGGGCTGGGCACCGGGGAGCTGTTTTTT. Amino acid sequence: CASSPRTGLGTGELFF.

The chain combines TRBV19 with TRBJ1-5; perhaps TRBD1 as D (6 bases). This CDR3 has 15 amino acids. Trimming left V 5 bases short and J 0 bases short, with 11 bases between. Germline V gives CDR1 LNHDA, CDR2 SQIVND (reference sequence). CDR3 nucleotides: TGTGCCAGTAGTCGAGACAGGTATAGCAATCAGCCCCAGCATTTT. It specifies CASSRDRYSNQPQHF.

This chain connects TRBV11-2 to TRBJ2-3; 7 bases agree with TRBD1. The V gene end was trimmed by 2 bases and the J gene end by 4 bases; junction bases not matched to a gene: 9. This CDR3 spans 16 amino acids. Germline CDR1 SGHAT, CDR2 FQNNGV. The CDR3 coding sequence is TGTGCCAGCAGCTTAACGTGGGACAGCCTGTCAGATACGCAGTATTTT. It codes for CASSLTWDSLSDTQYF. Full variable domain (remainder filled in from reference TRBV11-2 and TRBJ2-3): EAGVAQSPRYKIIEKRQSVAFWCNPISGHATLYWYQQILGQGPKLLIQFQNNGVVDDSQLPKDRFSAERLKGVDSTLKIQPAKLEDSAVYLCASSLTWDSLSDTQYFGPGTRLTVL.

This clone has just a few counts. This rearrangement joins TRBV5-1 to TRBJ2-1; D may be TRBD2 (5 bases). The V and J ends lost 5 bases and 5 bases respectively, with 11 bases between them. The CDR3 has 13 amino acids. Germline lookup yields CDR1 SGHRS and CDR2 YFSETQ. CDR3 DNA: TGCGCCAGCAGTGAGCGGTTGGACAATGAGCAGTTCTTC. It encodes CASSERLDNEQFF. Supplemented by reference TRBV5-1 and TRBJ2-1, the full variable domain reads KAGVTQTPRYLIKTRGQQVTLSCSPISGHRSVSWYQQTPGQGLQFLFEYFSETQRNKGNFPGRFSGRQFSNSRSEMNVSTLELGDSALYLCASSERLDNEQFFGPGTRLTVL.

The V gene is TRBV6-1, the J gene TRBJ2-5; 7 bases fit TRBD2. With 7 bases clipped from V and 2 bases from J, the junction kept 10 bases outside the gene matches. Germline V gene lookup returns CDR1 MNHNS and CDR2 SASEGT. This CDR3 is 15 amino acids long. The CDR3 DNA reads as TGTGCCAGCACGGGGAGCGGGACTCCTCAAGAGACCCAGTACTTC. This sequence encodes CASTGSGTPQETQYF.

There are a few counts of this clone. The chain combines TRBV20-1 with TRBJ2-3; D is ambiguous. Trimming cost V 2 bases and J 4 bases, with 4 bases left between them. Germline CDR1 is DFQATT and CDR2 is SNEGSKA (reference sequence). This CDR3 comprises 11 residues. CDR3 region: CSARTSDTQYF. The CDR3 DNA sequence: TGCAGTGCTAGAACTTCAGATACGCAGTATTTT.

This clone has more than one count but fewer than ten. The chain employs TRBV7-9 and TRBJ1-2; a possible D gene is TRBD1 (6 bases). V dropped 5 bases and J dropped 2 bases, with 15 bases sitting between them. The germline V gene has CDR1 SEHNR and CDR2 FQNEAQ (reference sequence). The CDR3 sequence is 15 residues long. The CDR3 here is CASSPPSGGNYGYTF. CDR3 nucleotide sequence: TGTGCCAGCAGCCCACCGTCGGGGGGCAACTATGGCTACACCTTC. Using reference TRBV7-9 and TRBJ1-2 for the parts outside the CDR3, the full variable domain is DTGVSQNPRHKITKRGQNVTFRCDPISEHNRLYWYRQTLGQGPEFLTYFQNEAQLEKSRLLSDRFSAERPKGSFSTLEIQRTEQGDSAMYLCASSPPSGGNYGYTFGSGTRLTVV.

V is TRBV7-9 and J is TRBJ2-1, with 8 bases that match TRBD2. From germline, CDR1 is SEHNR and CDR2 FQNEAQ (reference sequence). CDR3 length: 14 amino acids. With 3 bases clipped from V and 7 bases from J, the junction kept 5 bases outside the gene matches. The CDR3: CASSFGGVVNEQFF. Written as DNA, the CDR3 is TGTGCCAGCAGCTTCGGGGGGGTCGTGAATGAGCAGTTCTTC. The whole variable domain, filled in from reference TRBV7-9 and TRBJ2-1, reads DTGVSQNPRHKITKRGQNVTFRCDPISEHNRLYWYRQTLGQGPEFLTYFQNEAQLEKSRLLSDRFSAERPKGSFSTLEIQRTEQGDSAMYLCASSFGGVVNEQFFGPGTRLTVL.

The chain combines TRBV5-4 with TRBJ2-2; maybe TRBD1 (6 bases). This CDR3 contains 17 residues. Germline CDR1 and CDR2: SGHNT and YYREEE (reference sequence). V was shortened by 4 bases and J by 0 bases, with 16 bases between the two germline ends. The CDR3 sequence is CASSANMGQSNTGELFF. CDR3 nucleotides: TGTGCCAGCAGCGCCAATATGGGACAATCGAACACCGGGGAGCTGTTTTTT. The complete variable domain, with remaining parts taken from reference TRBV5-4 and TRBJ2-2, reads ETGVTQSPTHLIKTRGQQVTLRCSSQSGHNTVSWYQQALGQGPQFIFQYYREEENGRGNFPPRFSGLQFPNYSSELNVNALELDDSALYLCASSANMGQSNTGELFFGEGSRLTVL.

This clone occurred a few times. V gene TRBV19 combines with J gene TRBJ2-2; the match to TRBD1 covers 7 bases. The CDR3 spans 16 residues. CDR1 is LNHDA and CDR2 is SQIVND in the germline V gene (reference sequence). The V and J ends lost 9 bases and 4 bases, in that order; junction bases with no gene match: 14. The CDR3 DNA reads TGTGCCAGCCTATTGCCCGGACAGGTTGGCACCGGGGAGCTGTTTTTT. Its protein is CASLLPGQVGTGELFF.